This entry lists 12 T cell receptor beta chains sequenced from one sample in a study of blood T cell repertoires in COVID-19. Clones were sequenced by immunoSEQ multiplex PCR, and TCRdb holds only the in-frame ones, with some missing. The sample contains more than 95,000 clones, over 65% of which appear only once. Sample: peripheral blood. Source of these receptors: a man in his sixties with acute or convalescent COVID-19.

The chain employs TRBV29-1 and TRBJ1-3; D ambiguous. The CDR3 is 13 residues long. CDR1 is SQVTM and CDR2 is ANQGSEA in the germline V gene. V was trimmed by 3 bases and J by 5 bases, leaving 11 bases between them. CDR3 DNA: TGCAGCGTTGATGGTTCCAGAAGAAACACCATATATTTT. The encoded protein is CSVDGSRRNTIYF.

This clone was found once. V is TRBV28 and J is TRBJ1-2, with D perhaps matching TRBD1 (5 bases). CDR1 is MDHEN, CDR2 SYDVKM, per germline. The CDR3 sequence is 14 residues long. The germline V and J ends were trimmed by 2 bases and 4 bases, with 11 bases remaining between them. This chain's CDR3 is CASSLHGGGYGYTF. Here the CDR3 DNA reads TGTGCCAGCAGTTTACATGGGGGGGGCTATGGCTACACCTTC.

This clone was seen only a few times. The J gene is TRBJ1-1, the V gene TRBV28; a weak D match, TRBD1 (5 bases). Germline V gene lookup returns CDR1 MDHEN and CDR2 SYDVKM. The V and J ends lost 3 bases and 0 bases respectively, with 17 bases between them. The CDR3 has 17 amino acids. CDR3 DNA: TGTGCCAGCAGTTTGATGAGTAGGGGCGCGATGAACACTGAAGCTTTCTTT. Amino acids: CASSLMSRGAMNTEAFF.

The rearrangement joins TRBV27 to TRBJ2-5; 11 bases are shared with TRBD2. The CDR3 contains 18 residues. The germline CDR1 and CDR2 sequences are MNHEY and SMNVEV (reference sequence). V shed 5 bases and J 2 bases; nucleotides not matched to a gene: 13. The CDR3 DNA follows: TGTGCCAGCAGTCTCACTCCTACTAGCGGGGGAACACAAGAGACCCAGTACTTC. Translation gives CASSLTPTSGGTQETQYF.

The rearrangement uses TRBV27 and TRBJ2-1; the match to TRBD2 covers 13 bases. The CDR3 runs 17 residues. Trimming took 6 bases from V and 4 from J; bases not matched to a gene: 9. In germline, CDR1 is MNHEY, CDR2 SMNVEV (reference sequence). CDR3 loop: CASSPGLAGAGYNEQFF. CDR3 coding DNA: TGTGCCAGCAGCCCCGGACTAGCGGGAGCGGGATACAATGAGCAGTTCTTC.

The V gene is TRBV6-5, the J gene TRBJ2-2; TRBD2 matches 9 bases. The CDR3 spans 15 residues. Looked up from germline, CDR1 is MNHEY and CDR2 is SVGAGI. Trimming cost V 8 bases and J 1 base; bases outside gene matches: 5. The CDR3 region is CASFWREGNTGELFF. The CDR3 region has the DNA TGTGCCAGCTTTTGGCGGGAGGGGAACACCGGGGAGCTGTTTTTT.

The chain combines TRBV6-6 with TRBJ1-2; 8 bases are a match to TRBD1. The CDR3 sequence is 16 residues long. After removal of 2 bases from V and 7 bases from J, the junction contained 12 bases not matched to a gene. From germline, CDR1 is MNHNY and CDR2 SVGAGI (reference sequence). This CDR3 reads CASSYPPPDRDLGYTF. The DNA of the CDR3 is TGTGCCAGCAGTTACCCTCCCCCGGACAGGGACCTTGGCTACACCTTC.

This clone has just one count. V and J are TRBV6-5 and TRBJ2-1; no reliable D call. The V end lost 7 bases, the J end lost 8 bases, and 15 bases lay between the germline ends. From germline, CDR1 is MNHEY and CDR2 SVGAGI. The CDR3 loop spans 13 amino acids. The CDR3: CASNDGNQDEQFF. CDR3 in DNA: TGTGCCAGCAACGACGGTAACCAGGATGAGCAGTTCTTC.

The rearrangement links TRBV5-8 to TRBJ1-1, with D uncertain. This CDR3 has 11 amino acids. V dropped 2 bases and J dropped 8 bases, with 7 bases sitting between them. In germline, CDR1 is SGHTS, CDR2 YDEGEE. The CDR3 loop reads CASSLISEAFF. The CDR3 DNA follows: TGTGCCAGCAGCTTAATAAGCGAAGCTTTCTTT.

The chain is built from TRBV27 and TRBJ1-1; no definite D call. Between the trimmed V and J ends, which lost 2 bases and 1 base, there was a span of 5 bases. Germline V lookup: CDR1 MNHEY, CDR2 SMNVEV (reference sequence). The CDR3 has 13 residues. CDR3 bases: TGTGCCAGCAGTTTAACAGCGAACACTGAAGCTTTCTTT. This gives the protein CASSLTANTEAFF.

About this clone: A read error may account for a junction end that differs from germline. The V and J genes are TRBV14 and TRBJ2-7; D remains unclear. Germline V gene sequence: CDR1 SGHDN, CDR2 FVKESK. This CDR3 is 12 amino acids long. The chain's CDR3 is CASSRLFYEQYF. The CDR3 DNA sequence: TGTGCCAGCAGCCGCCTCTTCTACGAGCAATACTTC.

The chain combines TRBV28 with TRBJ1-2; 9 positions match TRBD1. The CDR3 covers 17 residues. The germline V gene has CDR1 MDHEN and CDR2 SYDVKM. Losses at the gene ends were 4 bases for V and 4 bases for J; bases not matched to a gene: 13. This CDR3 reads CASSSTTHRGRSYGYTF. The DNA for the CDR3 is TGTGCCAGCAGTTCAACAACACACAGGGGGCGTAGCTATGGCTACACCTTC.